This T cell receptor (beta chain) was captured in a study of early T cells in non-severe SARS-CoV-2 infection. Study-level information: The chains were unpaired, and the sequenced material was bulk RNA from unsorted whole blood. Notes on the study in general: Anti-spike CD8 responses were favored by VDJdb matching, which missed private and CD4 specificities.

Molecules of cDNA were individually given unique molecular identifiers that were attached to them. TCRdb fed the 5' RACE reads into MiXCR, producing one record per CDR3 protein. The table shows about 76,000 distinct CDR3 sequences, with more than 10% occurring only once. Trimming took off 4 bases at V and 2 bases at J, with 14 bases between the two ends. The CDR3 is 15 residues long. CDR1 and CDR2 from the germline V gene are SGHVS and FNYEAQ. In its sample, this clonotype was seen many times. What it binds is not known. This clonotype originated in an adult who was a healthcare worker with PCR-confirmed SARS-CoV-2 infection or an uninfected control (not recorded which). The chain links TRBV7-6 to TRBJ2-5, with a tentative D call TRBD2 (5 bases). The sequenced sample was whole blood. CDR3 in amino acids: CASSSRRSGQETQYF. CDR3 bases: TGTGCCAGCAGCTCCCGGAGGTCGGGACAAGAGACCCAGTACTTC.